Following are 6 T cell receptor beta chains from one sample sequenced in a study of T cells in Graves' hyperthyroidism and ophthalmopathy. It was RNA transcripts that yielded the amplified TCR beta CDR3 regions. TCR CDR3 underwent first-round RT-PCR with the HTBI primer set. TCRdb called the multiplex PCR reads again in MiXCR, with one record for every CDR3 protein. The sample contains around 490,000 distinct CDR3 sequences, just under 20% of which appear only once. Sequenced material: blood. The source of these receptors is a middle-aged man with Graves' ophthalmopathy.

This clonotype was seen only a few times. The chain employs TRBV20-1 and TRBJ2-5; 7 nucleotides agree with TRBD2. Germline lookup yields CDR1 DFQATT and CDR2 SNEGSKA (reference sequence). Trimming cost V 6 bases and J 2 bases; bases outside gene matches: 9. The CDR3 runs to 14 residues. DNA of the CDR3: TGCAGTGCCCACTGGGGGGGAAAGCAAGAGACCCAGTACTTC. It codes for CSAHWGGKQETQYF.

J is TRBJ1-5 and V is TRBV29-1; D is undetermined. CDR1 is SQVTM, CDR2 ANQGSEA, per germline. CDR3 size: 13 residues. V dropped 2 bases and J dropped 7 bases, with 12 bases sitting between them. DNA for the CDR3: TGCAGCGTTGAATTAGGTGACGGGCAGCCCCAGCATTTT. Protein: CSVELGDGQPQHF.

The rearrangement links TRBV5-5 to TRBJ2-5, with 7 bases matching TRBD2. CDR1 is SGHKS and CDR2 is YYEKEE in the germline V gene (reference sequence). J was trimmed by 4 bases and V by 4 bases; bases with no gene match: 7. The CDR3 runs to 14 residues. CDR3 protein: CASSLDAGVETQYF. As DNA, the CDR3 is TGTGCCAGCAGCCTAGACGCGGGAGTAGAGACCCAGTACTTC.

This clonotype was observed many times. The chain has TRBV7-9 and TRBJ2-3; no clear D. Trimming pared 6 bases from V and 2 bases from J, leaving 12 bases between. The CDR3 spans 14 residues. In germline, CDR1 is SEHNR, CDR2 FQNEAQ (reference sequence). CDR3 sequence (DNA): TGTGCCAGCAGGAACAGTGACTCCACAGATACGCAGTATTTT. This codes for CASRNSDSTDTQYF.

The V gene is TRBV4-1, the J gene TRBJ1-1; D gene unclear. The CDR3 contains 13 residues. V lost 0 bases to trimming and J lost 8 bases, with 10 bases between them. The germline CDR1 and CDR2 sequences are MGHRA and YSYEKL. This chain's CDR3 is CASSQELGFEAFF. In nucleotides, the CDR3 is TGCGCCAGCAGCCAAGAATTAGGGTTCGAAGCTTTCTTT.

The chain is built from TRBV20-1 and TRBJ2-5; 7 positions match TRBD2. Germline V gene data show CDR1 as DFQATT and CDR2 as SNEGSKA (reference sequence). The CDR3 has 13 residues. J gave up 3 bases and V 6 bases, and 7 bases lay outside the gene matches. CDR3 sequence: CSAQGLTKETQYF. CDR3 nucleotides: TGCAGTGCCCAGGGACTAACGAAAGAGACCCAGTACTTC.